This TCR beta chain was observed in a study of response to subunit inactivated influenza vaccine. TCRdb redid the calling of the RT-PCR reads with MiXCR, one entry per CDR3 protein. This table holds more than 550,000 distinct CDR3 sequences, around 10% found once. This clonotype turned up a few times. The CDR3 spans 14 residues. J gave up 8 bases and V 4 bases, and 11 bases lay outside the gene matches. Germline lookup yields CDR1 DFQATT and CDR2 SNEGSKA (reference sequence). The sample was also linked to a second study, of T cells expressing NK-cell markers. Turning to that study: In generating TCR beta cDNA, 5'RACE template switching with UMIs was used. HCMV serostatus: seven of eight sequenced donors positive, one negative. Dominant NKG2C+ clonotypes in 6 or 7 donors made up about 1.0-7.0% of CD8+ T cells. Whether expanded NKG2C+ T cell clones were HCMV-specific remained unclear.

The V gene is TRBV20-1, the J gene TRBJ2-1, with 7 bases matching TRBD2. The clonotype comes from a man over 45 who received an inactivated influenza vaccine. The sample here was PBMCs from blood, taken on the day of vaccination. CDR3: CSAKHPTSSDEQFF. The CDR3 nucleotides are TGCAGTGCTAAACACCCGACTAGCAGCGATGAGCAGTTCTTC.